A selection of T cell receptor beta chains follows, all from one sample in a study of blood T cell repertoires in COVID-19. Profiled with immunoSEQ multiplex PCR; TCRdb holds only in-frame clones, not every one. The sample has approximately 300,000 clones, roughly nine tenths seen once. Material: peripheral blood. These receptors were obtained from a young man who had recovered from COVID-19. Both conserved end residues are part of each CDR3. A D gene is named only where the DNA matches it firmly.

V gene: TRBV27; D gene: NA; J gene: TRBJ2-7; CDR3 DNA: TGTGCCAGCGGGACGGACAGCTCCTACGAGCAGTACTTC; CDR3 protein: CASGTDSSYEQYF
V gene: TRBV5-1; D gene: TRBD1; J gene: TRBJ2-7; CDR3 DNA: TGCGCCAGCAGCTTGGGCGGACAGGGAGGTTTCCACGAGCAGTACTTC; CDR3 protein: CASSLGGQGGFHEQYF
V gene: TRBV7-8; D gene: NA; J gene: TRBJ2-3; CDR3 DNA: TGTGCCAGCAGCCCGTGGTCCACCTACACAGATACGCAGTATTTT; CDR3 protein: CASSPWSTYTDTQYF
V gene: TRBV19; D gene: NA; J gene: TRBJ1-5; CDR3 DNA: TGTGCCAGTAGTATCCCAGGCAATAGCAATCAGCCCCAGCATTTT; CDR3 protein: CASSIPGNSNQPQHF
V gene: TRBV4-1; D gene: NA; J gene: TRBJ1-4; CDR3 DNA: TGCGCCAGCAGCCAAGAGGGCCAGGGTTTAAAACTGTTTTTT; CDR3 protein: CASSQEGQGLKLFF
V gene: TRBV6-5; D gene: NA; J gene: TRBJ2-7; CDR3 DNA: TGTGCCAGCAGTTACTCGGTGTCAGTTGAATCCTACGAGCAGTACTTC; CDR3 protein: CASSYSVSVESYEQYF
V gene: TRBV5-4; D gene: NA; J gene: TRBJ1-1; CDR3 DNA: TGTGCCAGCAGTCGGACGGGGGATGAAGCTTTCTTT; CDR3 protein: CASSRTGDEAFF
V gene: TRBV9; D gene: NA; J gene: TRBJ2-5; CDR3 DNA: TGTGCCAGCAGCGTAGATTTGGCGGGGCCCCTCCAGGGGACCCAGTACTTC; CDR3 protein: CASSVDLAGPLQGTQYF
V gene: TRBV18; D gene: NA; J gene: TRBJ2-2; CDR3 DNA: TGTGCCAGCTTAGTGGGACAACCGAACACCGGGGAGCTGTTTTTT; CDR3 protein: CASLVGQPNTGELFF
V gene: TRBV9; D gene: NA; J gene: TRBJ1-5; CDR3 DNA: TGTGCCAGCAGCCCCTCCCTCGGTCAGCCCCAGCATTTT; CDR3 protein: CASSPSLGQPQHF
V gene: TRBV10-3; D gene: NA; J gene: TRBJ2-3; CDR3 DNA: TGTGCCATCAGTGACAGGGCATCTAGCACAGATACGCAGTATTTT; CDR3 protein: CAISDRASSTDTQYF